This is a list of T cell receptor beta chains from one sample in a study of CD8+ T cells in alopecia areata. Produced via immunoSEQ multiplex PCR; TCRdb's table is partial and in-frame only. Of about 190,000 clones in the sample, 45% to 75% are singletons; the top ten hold roughly 0.7%. The sequences come from CD4+ T cells sorted from blood, collected at week 4, from a patient treated with tofacitinib. These receptors were obtained from a human donor with alopecia areata. The CDR3 runs from the conserved cysteine through the conserved F or W. A D gene is named only where the DNA matches it firmly. Clone size is stated in some rows and not others, as once, few, many or a class when expanded.

>TRBJ2-5|NA|NA|TRBV29-1|11
CSVVVGETQYF
TGCAGCGTGGTGGTAGGAGAGACCCAGTACTTC
>TRBJ2-7|NA|NA|TRBV9|15
CASSETGSNPYEQYF
TGTGCCAGCAGTGAAACAGGATCTAATCCCTACGAGCAGTACTTC
>TRBJ2-5|NA|few|TRBV29-1|13
CSVRGRAVETQYF
TGCAGCGTAAGGGGGAGGGCCGTGGAGACCCAGTACTTC
>TRBJ2-3|NA|NA|TRBV15|14
CATSSREWADTQYF
TGTGCCACCAGCAGTAGGGAATGGGCAGATACGCAGTATTTT
>TRBJ2-1|TRBD1|NA|TRBV11-3|12
CASSGQGDEQFF
TGTGCCAGCAGCGGGCAGGGGGATGAGCAGTTCTTC
>TRBJ1-1|NA|NA|TRBV20-1|10
CSAQSVGAFF
TGCAGTGCTCAATCAGTAGGAGCTTTCTTT
>TRBJ1-6|NA|NA|TRBV30|11
CAWKSKSPLHF
TGTGCCTGGAAGAGCAAGTCACCCCTCCACTTT
>TRBJ2-7|TRBD2|few|TRBV29-1|14
CSVRDYTLLREQYF
TGCAGCGTCCGGGACTATACCCTCCTGAGGGAGCAGTACTTC
>TRBJ1-5|NA|few|TRBV7-2|14
CASSFASSNQPQHF
TGTGCCAGCAGCTTCGCATCTAGCAATCAGCCCCAGCATTTT
>TRBJ1-3|NA|NA|TRBV29-1|12
CSVSSPGNTIYF
TGCAGCGTTTCTTCTCCTGGAAACACCATATATTTT
>TRBJ2-1|TRBD1|NA|TRBV2|13
CASKGDRNNEQFF
TGTGCCAGCAAGGGGGACAGAAACAATGAGCAGTTCTTC
>TRBJ2-5|TRBD2|NA|TRBV30|15
CAWRRAGGVQETQYF
TGTGCCTGGAGAAGAGCGGGAGGGGTACAAGAGACCCAGTACTTC
>TRBJ1-1|NA|NA|TRBV7-8|14
CASSSRVRGTEAFF
TGTGCCAGCAGCTCCCGGGTACGGGGCACTGAAGCTTTCTTT
>TRBJ1-4|NA|NA|TRBV5-1|13
CATSKTGYEKLFF
TGCGCCACCTCCAAGACTGGGTACGAAAAACTGTTTTTT
>TRBJ2-3|NA|few|TRBV11-2|16
CASSPRVRAQADTQYF
TGTGCCAGCAGCCCAAGAGTGAGGGCCCAGGCAGATACGCAGTATTTT
>TRBJ2-5|NA|few|TRBV7-2|12
CASSLNSETQYF
TGTGCCAGCAGCTTAAATTCAGAGACCCAGTACTTC
>TRBJ1-1|NA|NA|TRBV5-1|15
CASSTDRIGNTEAFF
TGCGCCAGCAGCACAGACAGAATCGGTAACACTGAAGCTTTCTTT
>TRBJ2-7|TRBD1|NA|TRBV28|13
CAIGQGGTYEQYF
TGTGCCATCGGACAGGGGGGGACCTACGAGCAGTACTTC
>TRBJ2-5|TRBD2|NA|TRBV27|17
CASSLRRLAGYQETQYF
TGTGCCAGCAGTTTACGACGACTAGCGGGGTATCAAGAGACCCAGTACTTC
>TRBJ2-1|NA|NA|TRBV9|12
CASSVRYNEQFF
TGTGCCAGCAGCGTAAGGTACAATGAGCAGTTCTTC
>TRBJ2-5|NA|NA|TRBV10-3|15
CAISESAAGQETQYF
TGTGCCATCAGTGAGTCAGCAGCTGGGCAAGAGACCCAGTACTTC
>TRBJ1-1|NA|NA|TRBV29-1|11
CSVAGMVEAFF
TGCAGCGTTGCAGGGATGGTGGAAGCTTTCTTT
>TRBJ2-5|NA|NA|TRBV2|14
CASSVRGPRETQYF
TGTGCCAGCAGTGTGCGGGGGCCGCGGGAGACCCAGTACTTC
>TRBJ2-7|NA|NA|TRBV7-2|11
CASSPLYEQYF
TGTGCCAGCAGCCCTCTCTACGAGCAGTACTTC
>TRBJ1-1|NA|few|TRBV30|13
CAWRFQGGTEAFF
TGTGCCTGGAGGTTTCAGGGTGGCACTGAAGCTTTCTTT
>TRBJ2-1|NA|NA|TRBV4-1|16
CASSPAPASSYNEQFF
TGCGCCAGCAGCCCCGCGCCGGCGAGCTCCTACAATGAGCAGTTCTTC
>TRBJ2-6|NA|NA|TRBV4-3|15
CASSQMNSGANVLTF
TGCGCCAGCAGCCAAATGAACTCTGGGGCCAACGTCCTGACTTTC
>TRBJ1-2|TRBD1|NA|TRBV30|14
CAWREDRGPRGYTF
TGTGCCTGGAGAGAGGACAGGGGGCCGCGAGGCTACACCTTC
>TRBJ2-1|TRBD2|NA|TRBV5-4|16
CASSSRLASSYNEQFF
TGTGCCAGCAGCTCGAGACTAGCAAGCTCCTACAATGAGCAGTTCTTC
>TRBJ2-3|TRBD1|few|TRBV4-2|15
CASSPQQGAADTQYF
TGTGCCAGCAGCCCGCAGCAGGGGGCGGCAGATACGCAGTATTTT
>TRBJ1-1|NA|NA|TRBV2|13
CASKGSRDTEAFF
TGTGCCAGCAAGGGGAGCCGGGACACTGAAGCTTTCTTT